The 9 T cell receptor beta chains below all came from one sample that was sequenced in a study of T cell clonotyping in hematopoietic cell transplantation. The method was immunoSEQ multiplex PCR; TCRdb's version includes in-frame clones alone and lacks a portion of them. In the table there are 20,000 to 25,000 clones, 90% of which are singletons. Time point described: recipient sample about 28 days before transplant, after cytoreduction. The source was peripheral blood mononuclear cells, collected before stem cell transplant. The receptors derive from a man aged 18-30 years with biphenotypic leukemia. Some clones in this sample may be carry-over from other donors' samples.

This rearrangement joins TRBV5-6 to TRBJ2-7; 8 nucleotides line up with TRBD2. This CDR3 has 15 amino acids. Germline lookup yields CDR1 SGHDT and CDR2 YYEEEE. Losses at the gene ends were 1 base for V and 5 bases for J; bases not matched to a gene: 8. The CDR3: CASSLTKRESHEQYF. CDR3 in DNA: TGTGCCAGCAGCTTGACCAAGCGGGAGTCCCACGAGCAGTACTTC.

The chain links TRBV11-2 to TRBJ2-1; 8 bases line up with TRBD2. Germline CDR1 SGHAT, CDR2 FQNNGV. With V trimmed by 5 bases and J by 8 bases, 14 bases remained unmatched. The CDR3 covers 16 residues. The CDR3 region has the DNA TGTGCCAGCAGCACGGGACTAGTCCTTTACAATCATGAGCAGTTCTTC. Translated: CASSTGLVLYNHEQFF.

V usage is TRBV5-1 and J usage is TRBJ2-7, with 7 bases aligning to TRBD2. Germline V gene data show CDR1 as SGHRS and CDR2 as YFSETQ. This CDR3 contains 16 residues. The ends lost 4 bases at V and 5 bases at J; junction bases unmatched: 15. The CDR3 DNA is TGCGCCAGCAGCCAATCGGTAGCGGGTCTCTTTGACGAGCAGTACTTC. Its translation: CASSQSVAGLFDEQYF.

This sequence joins TRBV20-1 and TRBJ1-1; D is undetermined. Germline V lookup: CDR1 DFQATT, CDR2 SNEGSKA (reference sequence). With 5 bases removed from V and 2 bases from J, the gap between germline ends came to 6 bases. The CDR3 loop spans 11 amino acids. CDR3: CSAGGNTEAFF. CDR3 coding DNA: TGCAGTGCTGGCGGCAACACTGAAGCTTTCTTT.

This chain connects TRBV9 to TRBJ2-6; D is unresolved. The germline V and J ends were trimmed by 0 bases and 0 bases, with 7 bases remaining between them. Germline lookup yields CDR1 SGDLS and CDR2 YYNGEE. CDR3 length: 16 residues. The DNA of the CDR3 is TGTGCCAGCAGCGTAGTCGGGCGCTCTGGGGCCAACGTCCTGACTTTC. This translates into CASSVVGRSGANVLTF.

This clone was detected once. The chain carries TRBV29-1 and TRBJ1-2, with D unclear. Germline values: CDR1 SQVTM, CDR2 ANQGSEA. With 2 bases removed from V and 5 bases from J, the gap between germline ends came to 6 bases. The CDR3 totals 11 residues. The DNA of the CDR3 is TGCAGCGTTGAAACCGTTTATGGCTACACCTTC. Protein sequence: CSVETVYGYTF.

The chain combines TRBV27 with TRBJ1-6; 9 bases fit TRBD1. CDR1 and CDR2 (germline): MNHEY, SMNVEV (reference sequence). CDR3 size: 14 residues. Trimming cost V 5 bases and J 7 bases; bases outside gene matches: 3. The CDR3 loop reads CASSPGTGNSPLHF. CDR3 nucleotides: TGTGCCAGCAGTCCCGGGACAGGGAATTCACCCCTCCACTTT.

The chain links TRBV4-1 to TRBJ2-7, with 9 bases identical to TRBD1. The CDR3 spans 17 residues. Germline-derived CDR1 and CDR2 are MGHRA and YSYEKL. V trimming: 1 base; J trimming: 2 bases; junction bases outside the gene matches: 9. The CDR3 sequence: CASSQVGGQGNTYEQYF. CDR3 sequence (DNA): TGCGCCAGCAGCCAAGTCGGGGGACAGGGAAACACCTACGAGCAGTACTTC.

This chain joins TRBV5-6 and TRBJ2-3; D gene ambiguous. Germline V CDR1 and CDR2: SGHDT, YYEEEE. V was shortened by 3 bases and J by 4 bases, with 12 bases between the two germline ends. This CDR3 is 14 amino acids long. Written as DNA, the CDR3 is TGTGCCAGCAGCTGGTTAGCAGGACCAGATACGCAGTATTTT. Translating gives CASSWLAGPDTQYF.